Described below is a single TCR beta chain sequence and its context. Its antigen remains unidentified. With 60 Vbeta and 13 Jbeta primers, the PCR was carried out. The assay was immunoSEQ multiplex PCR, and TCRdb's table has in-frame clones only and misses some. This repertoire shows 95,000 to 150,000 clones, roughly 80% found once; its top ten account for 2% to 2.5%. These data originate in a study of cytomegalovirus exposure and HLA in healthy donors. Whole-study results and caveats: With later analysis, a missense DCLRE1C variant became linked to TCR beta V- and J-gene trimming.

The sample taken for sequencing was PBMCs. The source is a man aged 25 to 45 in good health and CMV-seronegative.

CDR3 coding DNA: TGTGCCACCAGCAGGACTCTCCGCACAGATACGCAGTATTTT. It codes for CATSRTLRTDTQYF. This chain joins TRBV15 and TRBJ2-3; D is unclear. Trimming removed 3 bases at V and 1 base at J, with 8 bases between. The CDR3 runs 14 residues. Per the germline V gene, CDR1 is LNHNV and CDR2 is YYDKDF (reference sequence).